This T cell receptor (beta chain) emerged from a study of PD-1 blockade in classical Hodgkin lymphoma. Time point described: cycle 4 day 1 (C4D1), after five to seven weeks of nivolumab. Every patient experienced relapse after autologous stem cell transplantation, and brentuximab vedotin exposure varied. Magnetic negative selection was used to purify CD8+ T cells from thawed PBMCs. Only in-frame clones appear in the TCRdb table, and some are missing; sequencing was by immunoSEQ multiplex PCR. The sample yields around 2,700 clones, roughly 55% seen once. Trimming removed 1 base from V and 2 bases from J; junction bases left unmatched: 6. The CDR3 runs 17 residues. Per germline, CDR1 LGHNA and CDR2 YSLEER.

The chain couples TRBV4-3 to TRBJ2-3; 10 nucleotides align to TRBD2. The sequencing used CD8+ T cells from blood, collected before the fourth cycle of nivolumab. This TCR was recovered from a human donor with classical Hodgkin lymphoma. For the CDR3, the DNA is TGCGCCAGCAGCCAAGCCCTAGCGGGGGCCAACACAGATACGCAGTATTTT. It codes for CASSQALAGANTDTQYF.